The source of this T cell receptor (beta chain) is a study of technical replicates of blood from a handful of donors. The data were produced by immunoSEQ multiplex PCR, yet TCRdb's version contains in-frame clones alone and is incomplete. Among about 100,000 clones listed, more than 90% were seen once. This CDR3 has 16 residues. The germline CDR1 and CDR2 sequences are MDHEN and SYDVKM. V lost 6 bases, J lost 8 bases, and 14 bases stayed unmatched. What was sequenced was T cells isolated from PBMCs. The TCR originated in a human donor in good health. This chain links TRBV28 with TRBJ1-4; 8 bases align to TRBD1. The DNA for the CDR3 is TGTGCCAGCAGCATCGGGACAGGCGCTTTGGAAGAAAAACTGTTTTTT. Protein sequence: CASSIGTGALEEKLFF.